These T cell receptor beta chains were read from a single sample in a study of blood T cell repertoires in COVID-19. Sequenced by immunoSEQ multiplex PCR; TCRdb stores in-frame clones only, minus some. The sample has hundreds of thousands of clones; about 83% are singletons. Sample: PBMCs or T cells enriched from blood (not recorded which). These receptor sequences come from a woman aged 45-65 years who had recovered from COVID-19. CDR3s include the opening cysteine and the closing phenylalanine or tryptophan. D genes are given only for firm matches. Size tells how often a clone was seen (once, few, many) or the class of an expanded clone, and some rows leave it out.

clone_size	d_call	v_call	j_call	cdr3_aa	cdr3_nt
.	.	TRBV6-5	TRBJ1-5	CASRKEQVGQPQHF	TGTGCCAGCAGGAAAGAACAGGTGGGACAGCCCCAGCATTTT
.	.	TRBV7-9	TRBJ2-7	CASSFPRGRSYEQYF	TGTGCCAGCAGTTTTCCCAGGGGGAGGTCCTACGAGCAGTACTTC
.	.	TRBV28	TRBJ2-2	CASTQGGVGTGELFF	TGTGCCAGCACCCAGGGTGGGGTTGGGACCGGGGAGCTGTTTTTT
.	TRBD1	TRBV28	TRBJ1-5	CASSVRDRGSGQPQHF	TGTGCCAGCAGTGTCCGGGACAGGGGGTCTGGTCAGCCCCAGCATTTT
.	.	TRBV10-3	TRBJ1-1	CAISESRWGGTEAFF	TGTGCCATCAGTGAGTCGAGGTGGGGGGGCACTGAAGCTTTCTTT
.	.	TRBV5-1	TRBJ1-1	CASSPDRLNTEAFF	TGCGCCAGCAGCCCGGACAGACTGAACACTGAAGCTTTCTTT
.	.	TRBV30	TRBJ2-7	CAWSVQVPIYEQYF	TGTGCCTGGAGTGTACAGGTTCCGATCTACGAGCAGTACTTC
.	.	TRBV5-4	TRBJ2-3	CASSLAFGGGTDTQYF	TGTGCCAGCAGCTTGGCGTTCGGCGGAGGCACAGATACGCAGTATTTT
.	.	TRBV3-1/TRBV3-2	TRBJ2-1	CASSHPGGNNEQFF	TGTGCCAGCAGCCACCCGGGCGGGAACAATGAGCAGTTCTTC
.	.	TRBV11-3	TRBJ1-3	CASSLYQGISGNTIYF	TGTGCCAGCAGCTTATACCAGGGGATATCTGGAAACACCATATATTTT
.	.	TRBV30	TRBJ1-3	CAWSVRRGRGKRNTIYF	TGTGCCTGGAGTGTACGGCGAGGGAGGGGTAAAAGAAACACCATATATTTT
.	TRBD1	TRBV7-2	TRBJ2-7	CASSLGTGGPYEQYF	TGTGCCAGCAGCTTGGGGACAGGGGGCCCATACGAGCAGTACTTC
.	.	TRBV2	TRBJ1-5	CASSEWRAPEPQHF	TGTGCCAGCAGTGAGTGGAGGGCCCCGGAGCCCCAGCATTTT
.	.	TRBV4-3	TRBJ2-7	CASSSGHAYEQYF	TGCGCCAGCAGCAGTGGACACGCTTACGAGCAGTACTTC
.	TRBD1	TRBV9	TRBJ2-5	CASSVDDRGRRETQYF	TGTGCCAGCAGCGTAGATGACAGGGGGCGTCGGGAGACCCAGTACTTC
.	TRBD2	TRBV2	TRBJ2-5	CASAGGETQYF	TGTGCCAGCGCGGGGGGAGAGACCCAGTACTTC
.	TRBD2	TRBV7-2	TRBJ2-5	CASSPSGRAGETQYF	TGTGCCAGCAGCCCTAGCGGGAGGGCCGGAGAGACCCAGTACTTC
.	.	TRBV6-5	TRBJ1-1	CASSYGVVRNTEAFF	TGTGCCAGCAGTTACGGAGTCGTACGCAACACTGAAGCTTTCTTT
once	.	TRBV5-1	TRBJ2-7	CASSVTGTNAYEQYF	TGCGCCAGCAGCGTAACCGGGACAAATGCCTACGAGCAGTACTTC
few	.	TRBV5-8	TRBJ1-5	CASSPGDTLSNQPQHF	TGTGCCAGCAGCCCAGGGGACACGCTTAGCAATCAGCCCCAGCATTTT
.	.	TRBV7-6	TRBJ1-6	CASSLGRTSNNSPLHF	TGTGCCAGCAGCTTAGGCCGGACATCTAATAATTCACCCCTCCACTTT
.	.	TRBV10-3	TRBJ1-5	CAISESRPELYSNQPQHF	TGTGCCATCAGTGAGTCGAGGCCGGAGCTCTATAGCAATCAGCCCCAGCATTTT
.	.	TRBV13	TRBJ1-6	CASSLRGSSYNSPLHF	TGTGCCAGCAGCCTACGAGGGAGCTCCTATAATTCACCCCTCCACTTT
.	.	TRBV28	TRBJ1-6	CASKGNSPLHF	TGTGCCAGCAAGGGGAATTCACCCCTCCACTTT
.	.	TRBV7-9	TRBJ1-1	CASSLGHSNTEAFF	TGTGCCAGCAGCTTAGGTCACTCGAACACTGAAGCTTTCTTT
.	TRBD2	TRBV19	TRBJ2-5	CASTRGGAQETQYF	TGTGCCAGTACCCGGGGGGGGGCCCAAGAGACCCAGTACTTC
.	.	TRBV28	TRBJ2-5	CASSLGGRETQYF	TGTGCCAGCAGTTTAGGGGGCAGAGAGACCCAGTACTTC
once	.	TRBV30	TRBJ2-7	CAWSVRRPFYEQYF	TGTGCCTGGAGTGTACGCAGGCCGTTTTACGAGCAGTACTTC
.	.	TRBV7-9	TRBJ2-2	CASREGAWGGTRGTGELFF	TGTGCCAGCAGAGAAGGGGCGTGGGGCGGAACCCGAGGCACCGGGGAGCTGTTTTTT
.	TRBD2	TRBV7-6	TRBJ2-3	CASSLGGLAGWADTQYF	TGTGCCAGCAGCTTAGGCGGACTAGCGGGGTGGGCAGATACGCAGTATTTT
.	TRBD1	TRBV5-6	TRBJ1-2	CASSAGQGSSGYTF	TGTGCCAGCAGCGCGGGACAGGGTTCGAGTGGCTACACCTTC
.	TRBD1	TRBV25-1	TRBJ2-5	CASSDSGQLKETQYF	TGTGCCAGCAGTGATTCGGGACAGCTAAAAGAGACCCAGTACTTC
.	TRBD1	TRBV19	TRBJ1-6	CASSMRTGNSPLHF	TGTGCCAGTAGTATGAGGACAGGCAATTCACCCCTCCACTTT
.	.	TRBV7-2	TRBJ1-3	CASSSGVSGNTIYF	TGTGCCAGCAGCAGCGGGGTCTCTGGAAACACCATATATTTT
.	.	TRBV5-1	TRBJ2-7	CASSLGAGLHEQYF	TGCGCCAGCAGCTTGGGTGCAGGGCTCCACGAGCAGTACTTC
few	.	TRBV27	TRBJ2-3	CASIKPPGKRQYF	TGTGCCAGCATTAAACCGCCGGGGAAGCGGCAGTATTTT
.	.	TRBV4-3	TRBJ1-1	CASSQDRRGYTEAFF	TGCGCCAGCAGCCAAGATCGGAGGGGTTACACTGAAGCTTTCTTT
.	.	TRBV9	TRBJ1-3	CASSRLQFSGNTIYF	TGTGCCAGCAGCCGCCTACAGTTCTCTGGAAACACCATATATTTT
.	.	TRBV3-1/TRBV3-2	TRBJ2-7	CASNSAGTYEQYF	TGTGCCAGCAACTCCGCGGGAACCTACGAGCAGTACTTC
.	.	TRBV28	TRBJ1-1	CASSLRQSAEAFF	TGTGCCAGCAGTTTACGACAGTCTGCTGAAGCTTTCTTT
.	.	TRBV11-3	TRBJ2-1	CASSFTYNEQFF	TGTGCCAGCAGCTTCACCTACAATGAGCAGTTCTTC
.	.	TRBV27	TRBJ1-3	CASSFRGYSGNTIYF	TGTGCCAGCAGTTTCCGGGGTTACTCTGGAAACACCATATATTTT
.	.	TRBV3-1/TRBV3-2	TRBJ1-2	CASRGGQGYGYTF	TGTGCCAGCAGGGGAGGACAAGGCTATGGCTACACCTTC
.	TRBD1	TRBV4-3	TRBJ1-6	CASSQDSRGRNSPLHF	TGCGCCAGCAGCCAAGATTCCAGGGGGCGTAATTCACCCCTCCACTTT
.	.	TRBV7-2	TRBJ2-5	CASSLAGGPQTQYF	TGTGCCAGCAGCTTAGCGGGGGGGCCTCAGACCCAGTACTTC
.	TRBD2	TRBV3-1/TRBV3-2	TRBJ2-3	CASRRGLAVADTQYF	TGTGCCAGCAGGCGGGGACTAGCGGTTGCAGATACGCAGTATTTT
.	.	TRBV5-4	TRBJ2-5	CASSFRRGGETQYF	TGTGCCAGCAGCTTTAGGAGGGGAGGAGAGACCCAGTACTTC
.	.	TRBV6-2/TRBV6-3	TRBJ2-7	CASSFLYEQYF	TGTGCCAGCAGTTTCCTCTACGAGCAGTACTTC
.	.	TRBV19	TRBJ1-2	CASSNPPSGYYGYTF	TGTGCCAGTAGTAACCCCCCCAGCGGCTACTATGGCTACACCTTC
.	.	TRBV3-1/TRBV3-2	TRBJ1-5	CASSRGWNQPQHF	TGTGCCAGCAGCCGAGGGTGGAATCAGCCCCAGCATTTT